This T cell receptor beta chain stems from a study of post-analysis software for immune sequencing data. The overall study: There were relapsing-remitting, secondary progressive and progressive-relapsing multiple sclerosis among the disease courses included. Findings and caveats of the study: Under F measure analysis, samples from one preparation batch co-clustered strongly. The normalized Chao1 diversity of multiple sclerosis patients was significantly lower than that of controls.

Unique molecular identifiers were present in the TCR beta cDNA libraries. Input amounts of about 0.95 to 11 million T cells were used. These gave 500,000 or so cDNA molecules, so each molecule approximated one T cell. TCRdb analysed the PCR reads with MiXCR anew, one entry per CDR3 protein. This table has more than 350,000 distinct CDR3 sequences, roughly 40% appearing once. The table lists this clonotype with a few counts. Antigen unknown. The sequence was obtained from a girl under 10 years old with multiple sclerosis. Specimen: blood.

The CDR3 protein is CASSPQAGVRETQYF. The CDR3 DNA follows: TGTGCCAGCAGCCCACAAGCGGGAGTGAGGGAGACCCAGTACTTC. J is TRBJ2-5 and V is TRBV7-2; TRBD2 aligns across 8 bases. Germline V CDR1 and CDR2: SGHTA, FQGNSA. V dropped 5 bases and J dropped 5; count of bases not matched to a gene: 10. This CDR3 region has 15 residues.